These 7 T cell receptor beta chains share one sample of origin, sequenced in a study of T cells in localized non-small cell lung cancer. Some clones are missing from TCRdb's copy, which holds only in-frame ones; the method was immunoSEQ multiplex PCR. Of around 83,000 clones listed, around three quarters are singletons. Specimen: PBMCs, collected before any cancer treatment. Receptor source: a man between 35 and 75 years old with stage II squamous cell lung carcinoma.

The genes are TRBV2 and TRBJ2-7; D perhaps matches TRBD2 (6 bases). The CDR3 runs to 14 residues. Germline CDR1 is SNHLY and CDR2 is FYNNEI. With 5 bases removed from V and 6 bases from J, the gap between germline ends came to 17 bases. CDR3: CASSWTTRSTEQYF. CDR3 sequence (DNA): TGTGCCAGCAGTTGGACTACTAGGTCTACCGAGCAGTACTTC.

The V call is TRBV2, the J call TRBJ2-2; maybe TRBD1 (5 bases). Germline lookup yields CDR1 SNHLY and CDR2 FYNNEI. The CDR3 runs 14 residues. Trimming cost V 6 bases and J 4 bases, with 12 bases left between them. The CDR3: CASRAGSRTGELFF. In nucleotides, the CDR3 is TGTGCCAGCAGAGCAGGGTCTCGCACCGGGGAGCTGTTTTTT. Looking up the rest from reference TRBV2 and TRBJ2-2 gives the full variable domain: EPEVTQTPSHQVTQMGQEVILRCVPISNHLYFYWYRQILGQKVEFLVSFYNNEISEKSEIFDDQFSVERPDGSNFTLKIRSTKLEDSAMYFCASRAGSRTGELFFGEGSRLTVL.

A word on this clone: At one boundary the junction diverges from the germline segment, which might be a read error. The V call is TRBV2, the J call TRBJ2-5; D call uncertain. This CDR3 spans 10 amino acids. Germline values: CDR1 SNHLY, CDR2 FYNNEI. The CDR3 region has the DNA TGTGCCAGCAATGAAGAGACCCAGTACTTC. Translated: CASNEETQYF.

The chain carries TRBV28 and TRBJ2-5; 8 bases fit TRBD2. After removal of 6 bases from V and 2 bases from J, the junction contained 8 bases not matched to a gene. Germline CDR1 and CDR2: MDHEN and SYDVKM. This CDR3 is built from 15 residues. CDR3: CASRSAGLEQETQYF. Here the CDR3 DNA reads TGTGCCAGCAGGTCAGCGGGACTAGAACAAGAGACCCAGTACTTC.

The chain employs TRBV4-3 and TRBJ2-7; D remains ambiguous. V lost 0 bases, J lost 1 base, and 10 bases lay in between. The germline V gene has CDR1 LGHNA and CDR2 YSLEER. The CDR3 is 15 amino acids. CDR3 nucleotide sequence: TGCGCCAGCAGCCAAGAGGACGGTCCTTCCTACGAGCAGTACTTC. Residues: CASSQEDGPSYEQYF.

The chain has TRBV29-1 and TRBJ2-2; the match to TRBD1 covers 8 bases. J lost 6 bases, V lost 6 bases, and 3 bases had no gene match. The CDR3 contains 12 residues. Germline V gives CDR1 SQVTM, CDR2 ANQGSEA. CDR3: CSVRTGPGELFF. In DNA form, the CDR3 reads TGCAGCGTCCGGACAGGGCCCGGGGAGCTGTTTTTT.

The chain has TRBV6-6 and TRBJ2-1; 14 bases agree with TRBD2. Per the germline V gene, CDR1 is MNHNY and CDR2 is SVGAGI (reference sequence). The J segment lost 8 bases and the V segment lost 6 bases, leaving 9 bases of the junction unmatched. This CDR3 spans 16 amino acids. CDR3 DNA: TGTGCCAGCAGGAGACTAGCGGGAGGGCGGAAGGATGAGCAGTTCTTC. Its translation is CASRRLAGGRKDEQFF.